This T cell receptor beta chain is drawn from a study of T-cell reconstitution after alpha-beta-depleted transplantation in children. Overall study results and limits: After transplant, at about two months, alpha-beta T cells were reportedly derived from several hundred expanded graft clones.

Preparation of the TCRbeta library involved a method that used unique molecular identifiers. TCRdb recomputed calls from the PCR reads with MiXCR, one row per CDR3 protein. The sample records about 190,000 distinct CDR3 sequences, 8.5% to 14% being singletons. There are many counts of this clonotype. Antigen specificity is unknown. Germline V CDR1 and CDR2: DFQATT, SNEGSKA (reference sequence). V was cut by 2 bases and J by 7 bases, with 9 bases left in between. The CDR3 contains 13 residues. V and J are TRBV20-1 and TRBJ1-6; D remains unclear. The source is a boy aged 2 to 9 with acute myeloid leukemia, due to receive a stem cell transplant. Source: PBMCs, taken before TCRalphabeta/CD19-depleted stem cell transplant. CDR3 protein: CSARQDGNSPLHF. CDR3 bases: TGCAGTGCTAGACAGGATGGGAATTCACCCCTCCACTTT.